This T cell receptor beta chain was documented in a study of spatial heterogeneity in lung cancer. At the level of the study: Alpha-chain detections were consistently fewer than beta-chain detections among the sequences. Each unique TCR and UMI combination was seen more than ten times on average in raw reads. Counts of TCR transcripts in tumor regions correlated strongly with a T cell module score (derived from matched bulk RNA-seq).

Study observations and caveats: Tumors with more nonsynonymous mutations had more expanded intratumoral alpha and beta TCRs.

Judged by abundance, this clonotype is medium-sized. Its antigen is unidentified. Because the library targeted alpha chains, this beta chain is an off-target read whose size means little. Time point: sample taken at primary tumor resection. TCRdb reanalysed the 5' RACE reads using MiXCR and keeps one entry per CDR3 protein. The sample includes 18,000 or so distinct CDR3 sequences, roughly 9% of them seen just once. From germline, CDR1 is MNHNY and CDR2 SVGAGI (reference sequence). With V trimmed by 2 bases and J by 2 bases, 2 bases remained unmatched. There are 15 residues in the CDR3. The chain is built from TRBV6-6 and TRBJ2-5; TRBD2 aligns across 10 bases. The sequence derives from a female donor with early-stage non-small cell lung cancer. Material: lung tumor tissue, obtained at surgery. The CDR3: CASSYPLAGQETQYF. The CDR3 region has the DNA TGTGCCAGCAGTTACCCACTAGCGGGGCAAGAGACCCAGTACTTC.